This TCR beta chain is from a study of T-cell memory formation after mild COVID-19. The germline V gene has CDR1 MGHDK and CDR2 SYGVNS. The CDR3 extends over 17 amino acids. V gave up 2 bases and J gave up 2 bases; unmatched junction bases: 4. Overall study results and limits: Mainly in CM and EM were contracting CD4+ clones; CD8+ were in EMRA.

TCRdb reanalysed the 5' RACE reads using MiXCR and keeps one entry per CDR3 protein. This sample has approximately 250,000 distinct CDR3 sequences; around 16% occur once, and the top ten carry about a fifth. This clonotype was seen a few times. What it binds is unknown. V usage is TRBV25-1 and J usage is TRBJ1-3; 12 bases align to TRBD1. This TCR was sampled from a man in his late teens or twenties who had mild COVID-19 (a few samples of this study predate the infection). Cell type and time point are not known. The material sequenced was PBMCs or a T cell subset sorted from them (not recorded which). The CDR3 loop is CASSEEGQGAAGNTIYF. The CDR3 DNA reads as TGTGCCAGCAGTGAAGAGGGACAGGGGGCAGCTGGAAACACCATATATTTT.